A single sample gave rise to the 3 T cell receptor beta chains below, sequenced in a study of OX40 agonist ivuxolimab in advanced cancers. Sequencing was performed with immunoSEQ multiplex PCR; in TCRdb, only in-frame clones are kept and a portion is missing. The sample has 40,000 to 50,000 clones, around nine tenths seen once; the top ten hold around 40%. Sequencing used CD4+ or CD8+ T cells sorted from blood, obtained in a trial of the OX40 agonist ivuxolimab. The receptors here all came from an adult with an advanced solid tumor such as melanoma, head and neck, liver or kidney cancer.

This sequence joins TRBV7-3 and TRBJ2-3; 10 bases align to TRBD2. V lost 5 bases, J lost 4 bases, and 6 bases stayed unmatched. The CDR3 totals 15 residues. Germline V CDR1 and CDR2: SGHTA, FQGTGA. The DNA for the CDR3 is TGTGCCAGCAGCCTCAGCGGGGGGGCCGCAGATACGCAGTATTTT. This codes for CASSLSGGAADTQYF.

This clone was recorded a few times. CDR3 sequence: CASRGSYYEQYF. The CDR3 bases are TGTGCCAGCAGGGGTTCCTACTACGAGCAGTACTTC. V usage is TRBV7-9 and J usage is TRBJ2-7; the D is unclear. This CDR3 region has 12 residues. Germline values: CDR1 SEHNR, CDR2 FQNEAQ (reference sequence). Trimming pared 6 bases from V and 3 bases from J, leaving 9 bases between.

The DNA of the CDR3 is TGTGCCAGCAGTGAAGACCTAGGAGGGACCCAGTACTTC. The encoded protein is CASSEDLGGTQYF. The chain uses TRBV2 and TRBJ2-5; weak D call: TRBD2 (5 bases). Per germline, CDR1 SNHLY and CDR2 FYNNEI. V lost 1 base and J 7 bases, leaving 10 bases between the germline ends. The CDR3 length is 13 residues.